This T cell receptor (beta chain) was observed in a study of blood T cell repertoires in COVID-19. Study-level information: Samples of COVID-19 (acute and convalescent) were obtained from the United States, Italy and Spain.

In the original analysis: How many nucleated cells were present was estimated from reference gene primer amplification. Some clones are missing from TCRdb's copy, which holds only in-frame ones; the method was immunoSEQ multiplex PCR. The DNA was the basis for D and trimming; V, J and clone size are from that table. This table holds roughly 67,000 clones, over 75% found once. This TCR was recovered from an older woman with acute or convalescent COVID-19. The material sequenced was peripheral blood.

Here the CDR3 reads CASRRQAYGYTF. CDR3 coding DNA: TGTGCCAGCAGGAGACAGGCCTATGGCTACACCTTC. This chain connects TRBV6-5 to TRBJ1-2; the D gene is possibly TRBD1 (6 bases). This CDR3 region has 12 residues. V was pared by 6 bases and J by 4 bases, with 9 bases between. Germline V lookup: CDR1 MNHEY, CDR2 SVGAGI.